This T cell receptor beta chain is drawn from a study of shared clonotypes between healthy human individuals. Turning to the study itself: A couple of women and a few men aged 18 to 49 made up the donors.

Broader study findings: Researchers sampled blood only, noting tissue repertoires likely differ.

Genomic DNA from each subset was divided evenly over several immunoSEQ plates. Sequencing used immunoSEQ multiplex PCR; TCRdb keeps in-frame clones, though not all of them. The profile shows a few million clones, around 94% of them singletons. CDR3 length: 16 residues. V trimming: 5 bases; J trimming: 3 bases; junction bases outside the gene matches: 5. The germline gives CDR1 SGHAT, CDR2 FQDESV (reference sequence). Of note for this clone: Its antigen is not known.

The chain joins TRBV11-1 to TRBJ2-3; 13 nucleotides line up with TRBD2. Sample: naive CD4+ T cells sorted from blood. Subset here: CD45RA+ positively selected. This sequence was found in a man aged 18 to 29 in good health. The CDR3 is CASSIWTSGGTDTQYF. The CDR3 region has the DNA TGTGCCAGCAGCATTTGGACTAGCGGGGGAACAGATACGCAGTATTTT. The variable domain in full, completed from reference TRBV11-1 and TRBJ2-3, reads EAEVAQSPRYKITEKSQAVAFWCDPISGHATLYWYRQILGQGPELLVQFQDESVVDDSQLPKDRFSAERLKGVDSTLKIQPAELGDSAMYLCASSIWTSGGTDTQYFGPGTRLTVL.